The 15 T cell receptor beta chains given below trace back to one sample, sequenced in a study of T cell repertoires in cytomegalovirus infection. TCRdb reprocessed the reads via MiXCR and lists one record per CDR3 protein. The sample has approximately 400,000 distinct CDR3 sequences; roughly a third are singletons. Specimen: PBMCs. These receptors originate from a human donor in good health (CMV status not recorded). Some clones in this sample may be carry-over from other donors' samples.

This clonotype was counted a few times. The V gene is TRBV28, the J gene TRBJ1-2; weak D call: TRBD1 (6 bases). Germline CDR1 MDHEN, CDR2 SYDVKM. This CDR3 has 13 residues. Trimming cost V 10 bases and J 3 bases, with 15 bases left between them. The CDR3 bases are TGTGCCATAAGGGGGGGACACTACTATGGCTACACCTTC. Protein product: CAIRGGHYYGYTF.

The chain recombines TRBV12-3 or TRBV12-4 with TRBJ1-5; D is possibly TRBD1 (5 bases). The CDR3 totals 15 residues. V lost 1 base and J lost 1, with 8 bases in between. CDR3 sequence reads: CASSLDRRSNQPQHF. CDR3 nucleotide sequence: TGTGCCAGCAGTTTAGACAGGAGGAGCAATCAGCCCCAGCATTTT.

This clonotype has at least ten counts. The chain couples TRBV19 to TRBJ2-2; 7 nucleotides match TRBD1. The CDR3 sequence is 15 residues long. Losses at the gene ends were 6 bases for V and 4 bases for J; bases not matched to a gene: 8. Germline CDR1 reads LNHDA; CDR2 reads SQIVND (reference sequence). The CDR3 here is CASRLDRSPTGELFF. In nucleotides, the CDR3 is TGTGCCAGTAGGCTGGACAGGTCGCCCACCGGGGAGCTGTTTTTT.

V is TRBV5-4 and J is TRBJ2-6; D is perhaps TRBD1 (6 bases). V lost 6 bases and J 0 bases, leaving 19 bases between the germline ends. The CDR3 loop spans 18 amino acids. CDR1 is SGHNT and CDR2 is YYREEE in the germline V gene (reference sequence). Written as DNA, the CDR3 is TGTGCCAGCACCCAAGGGACAAAGGGCCCCTCTGGGGCCAACGTCCTGACTTTC. It yields the protein CASTQGTKGPSGANVLTF.

This clonotype was detected many times. This chain joins TRBV14 and TRBJ2-7; D is possibly TRBD2 (5 bases). Deletions cut 0 bases from V and 0 bases from J, with 12 bases between. Germline V gene lookup returns CDR1 SGHDN and CDR2 FVKESK. The CDR3 extends over 16 amino acids. The CDR3, as DNA: TGTGCCAGCAGCCAAGAGCTCGGACTGGGCTCCTACGAGCAGTACTTC. Translation: CASSQELGLGSYEQYF.

This clonotype occurred a few times. The chain links TRBV7-8 to TRBJ2-2, with D uncertain. Germline values: CDR1 SGHVS, CDR2 FQNEAQ. The CDR3 runs 14 residues. V was shortened by 5 bases and J by 3 bases, with 10 bases between the two germline ends. CDR3 nucleotide sequence: TGTGCCAGCAGCCCCGTCGCCGACACCGGGGAGCTGTTTTTT. It is translated as CASSPVADTGELFF.

The chain employs TRBV27 and TRBJ2-7, with 10 bases fitting TRBD1. The CDR3 runs 16 residues. V gave up 5 bases and J gave up 5 bases; unmatched junction bases: 12. Germline-derived CDR1 and CDR2 are MNHEY and SMNVEV (reference sequence). Written as DNA, the CDR3 is TGTGCCAGCAGTCCCTTTCCGGGGACAGGGGACGACGAGCAGTACTTC. Translated: CASSPFPGTGDDEQYF.

This clonotype was seen a handful of times. V gene TRBV7-3 combines with J gene TRBJ2-3; tentatively, D is TRBD2 (5 bases). V dropped 6 bases and J dropped 2 bases, with 12 bases sitting between them. This CDR3 is built from 14 residues. CDR1 SGHTA and CDR2 FQGTGA come from the germline V gene. In DNA, the CDR3 is TGTGCCAGCAGTCTCGGGGATACCACAGATACGCAGTATTTT. This codes for CASSLGDTTDTQYF.

This clonotype was seen at least ten times. This chain joins TRBV7-2 and TRBJ1-5, with 10 bases fitting TRBD1. This CDR3 is built from 15 residues. V trimming: 5 bases; J trimming: 6 bases; junction bases outside the gene matches: 7. Germline values: CDR1 SGHTA, CDR2 FQGNSA. The CDR3 nucleotides read TGTGCCAGCAGCGCCCGACAGGGGGCGGGTCAGCCCCAGCATTTT. Protein: CASSARQGAGQPQHF.

Regarding this clonotype: One base away lies a much larger clone, so this may be a sequencing read error. Because it lacks the conserved phenylalanine or tryptophan at the end, this CDR3 is likely a read error. The V and J genes are TRBV7-8 and TRBJ2-1; no clear D. Trimming shortened V by 0 bases and J by 6 bases, and 12 bases separated the two germline ends. The CDR3 extends over 15 amino acids. The V gene's germline CDR1 is SGHVS and CDR2 FQNEAQ. CDR3 in amino acids: CASSLAPLSSNEQFL. For the CDR3, the DNA is TGTGCCAGCAGCTTAGCGCCTCTCAGCTCCAATGAGCAGTTCTTA.

Ten or more counts support this clonotype. The gene calls are TRBV7-9 and TRBJ2-3, with 8 bases aligning to TRBD1. From germline, CDR1 is SEHNR and CDR2 FQNEAQ (reference sequence). With V trimmed by 5 bases and J by 2 bases, 9 bases remained unmatched. The CDR3 has 16 amino acids. The CDR3 DNA reads TGTGCCAGCAGCGCCCGGACAGGGATCAACACAGATACGCAGTATTTT. Encoded protein: CASSARTGINTDTQYF. The full variable domain, with the rest looked up from reference TRBV7-9 and TRBJ2-3, is DTGVSQNPRHKITKRGQNVTFRCDPISEHNRLYWYRQTLGQGPEFLTYFQNEAQLEKSRLLSDRFSAERPKGSFSTLEIQRTEQGDSAMYLCASSARTGINTDTQYFGPGTRLTVL.

This clonotype was picked up a small number of times. The chain recombines TRBV28 with TRBJ2-5; D not certain. This CDR3 has 14 residues. Germline V lookup: CDR1 MDHEN, CDR2 SYDVKM. Trimming took 3 bases from V and 5 from J, leaving 13 bases between them. The CDR3 region has the DNA TGTGCCAGCAGTTTTTTCGTGTATTCTGAGACCCAGTACTTC. Translating gives CASSFFVYSETQYF.

The V and J genes are TRBV6-6 and TRBJ2-2; D gene ambiguous. Trimming took 7 bases from V and 6 from J, leaving 12 bases between them. This CDR3 spans 13 amino acids. Germline CDR1 reads MNHNY; CDR2 reads SVGAGI (reference sequence). CDR3 residues: CASTYLQAGELFF. The CDR3, as DNA: TGTGCCAGCACCTACCTCCAAGCCGGGGAGCTGTTTTTT.

This clonotype was counted at least ten times. The chain joins TRBV6-1 to TRBJ2-5, with TRBD1 as a possible D gene (6 bases). CDR1 MNHNS and CDR2 SASEGT come from the germline V gene. This CDR3 comprises 13 residues. V lost 4 bases, J lost 5 bases, and 11 bases lay in between. The CDR3 reads CASSASGEETQYF. Here the CDR3 DNA reads TGTGCCAGCAGTGCTTCAGGGGAGGAGACCCAGTACTTC.

The chain employs TRBV11-2 and TRBJ2-2; D may be TRBD2 (7 bases). Germline lookup yields CDR1 SGHAT and CDR2 FQNNGV. The germline V and J ends were trimmed by 5 bases and 7 bases, with 23 bases remaining between them. The CDR3 runs 17 residues. CDR3 nucleotides: TGTGCCAGCAGCCCCTCGCGACGGGGGGCCCAGGGCGGGGAGCTGTTTTTT. It translates to CASSPSRRGAQGGELFF.